Listed below are T cell receptor beta chains from one sample, sequenced in a study of blood T cell repertoires in COVID-19. Libraries were prepared by immunoSEQ multiplex PCR; TCRdb keeps only in-frame clonotypes and omits some of them. This table has 61,000 or so clones, 65% to 85% appearing once. The material sequenced was peripheral blood. The receptors were sampled from a woman in her 70s with acute or convalescent COVID-19. The CDR3 runs from the conserved cysteine through the conserved F or W. A D gene is named only where the DNA matches it firmly. Clone size is stated in some rows and not others, as once, few, many or a class when expanded.

TRBV5-1	TRBJ1-1	NA	NA	TGCGCCAGCAGTCCAGTTGGCGGGAACACTGAAGCTTTCTTT	CASSPVGGNTEAFF
TRBV9	TRBJ2-2	NA	NA	TGTGCCAGCAGCGTAGCGGCGGCTACCGGGGAGCTGTTTTTT	CASSVAAATGELFF
TRBV5-5	TRBJ1-1	NA	NA	TGTGCCAGCACTATCGACATTGTGAGGAACACTGAAGCTTTCTTT	CASTIDIVRNTEAFF
TRBV30	TRBJ2-7	once	TRBD2	TGTGCCTGGACGAGCGGGGGGCGAGACTACGAGCAGTACTTC	CAWTSGGRDYEQYF
TRBV27	TRBJ2-3	few	NA	TGTGCCAGCAGTTTGAGCGGCAGTGATACGCAGTATTTT	CASSLSGSDTQYF
TRBV3-1/TRBV3-2	TRBJ2-7	NA	TRBD2	TGTGCCAGCAGCACTATACCCTTAGCGGGGGAGCCCTACGAGCAGTACTTC	CASSTIPLAGEPYEQYF
TRBV3-1/TRBV3-2	TRBJ1-1	NA	NA	TGTGCCAGCGGGGACTGGGATAACACTGAAGCTTTCTTT	CASGDWDNTEAFF
TRBV13	TRBJ1-3	NA	NA	TGTGCCAGCAGACCGGGCGGGCCGGCAGGAAACACCATATATTTT	CASRPGGPAGNTIYF
TRBV9	TRBJ2-3	NA	NA	TGTGCCAGCAGCGCAGCTTACAGGGCAGATACGCAGTATTTT	CASSAAYRADTQYF
TRBV4-1	TRBJ1-5	few	TRBD1	TGCGCCAGCAGCCCCGTGCCCGGACAGGTCTATCAGCCCCAGCATTTT	CASSPVPGQVYQPQHF
TRBV11-2	TRBJ2-5	NA	TRBD1	TGTGCCAGCAGCTTTGGGACAGGGAGCGGAGAGACCCAGTACTTC	CASSFGTGSGETQYF
TRBV5-5	TRBJ2-3	NA	NA	TGTGCCAGCAGCTTGGAGGGGGCAGATACGCAGTATTTT	CASSLEGADTQYF
TRBV12-5	TRBJ2-1	NA	NA	TGTGCTAGTGGTCTCTACAGGGTTGATTATGAGCAGTTCTTC	CASGLYRVDYEQFF
TRBV6-6	TRBJ1-2	NA	TRBD1	TGTGCCAGCAGGTCGGGACAGGACTATGGCTACACCTTC	CASRSGQDYGYTF
TRBV7-2	TRBJ1-1	NA	NA	TGTGCCAGCAGCGTATCTAGTACAGGGTTAAGTGGAACTGAAGCTTTCTTT	CASSVSSTGLSGTEAFF
TRBV7-2	TRBJ2-3	NA	TRBD2	TGTGCCAGCAGCTTTAGGACTAGCGGGGGGGCCTTAGATACGCAGTATTTT	CASSFRTSGGALDTQYF
TRBV2	TRBJ2-7	NA	TRBD2	TGTGCCAGCAGACTAGCGGGGTACGAGCAGTACTTC	CASRLAGYEQYF
TRBV24-1	TRBJ1-2	NA	TRBD1	TGTGCCACCAGTGGCGCACAGGGACAGCCACCTAACTATGGCTACACCTTC	CATSGAQGQPPNYGYTF
TRBV13	TRBJ1-2	few	NA	TGTGCCAGCAGCGCATCCGCCCCGCGAGGAGTTTTATTCCGGGATGGCTACACCTTC	CASSASAPRGVLFRDGYTF
TRBV6-1	TRBJ1-4	NA	TRBD1	TGTGCCAGCAGTGAGGGACAGGGGAGTGAAAAACTGTTTTTT	CASSEGQGSEKLFF
TRBV6-1	TRBJ1-2	NA	NA	TGTGCCAGCAGTAGAGACACGGATGGCTACACCTTC	CASSRDTDGYTF
TRBV14	TRBJ1-6	NA	NA	TGTGCCAGCAGCCAAGATTCGTCGGGGGGCGTTAATTTTTACTATAATTCACCCCTCCACTTT	CASSQDSSGGVNFYYNSPLHF
TRBV2	TRBJ2-3	NA	NA	TGTGCCAGCCTAATTGAGGTCCAGAAAGAAAAGTATTTT	CASLIEVQKEKYF
TRBV5-1	TRBJ1-1	NA	NA	TGCGCCAGCAGCTTGATCTGGGGAGGGACTGAAGCTTTCTTT	CASSLIWGGTEAFF
TRBV9	TRBJ2-1	NA	TRBD1	TGTGCCAGCAGCGTAGCCCGGACAGGGGGGAACAATGAGCAGTTCTTC	CASSVARTGGNNEQFF
TRBV7-2	TRBJ2-5	NA	TRBD2	TGTGCCAGCAGCTTAGTAGCAACGGGGGGGCCGGGTGAGACCCAGTACTTC	CASSLVATGGPGETQYF
TRBV5-1	TRBJ2-1	once	TRBD2	TGCGCCAGCAGCTTCGCTAGCGGGGGGGCCGGGGAGCAGTTCTTC	CASSFASGGAGEQFF
TRBV7-2	TRBJ1-6	NA	NA	TGTGCCAGCAGCCGCGAGCCCCGGGTGAGGAATTCACCCCTCCACTTT	CASSREPRVRNSPLHF
TRBV6-5	TRBJ2-2	NA	TRBD2	TGTGCCAGCTTACGGGAGGTGACCGGGGAGCTGTTTTTT	CASLREVTGELFF
TRBV25-1	TRBJ2-7	NA	NA	TGTGCCAGCAGTGACTGGACAGAGCAGTACTTC	CASSDWTEQYF
TRBV7-6	TRBJ2-7	NA	NA	TGTGCCAGCAGCTTAGATTGGACAGCCCCGGGGGAGCAGTACTTC	CASSLDWTAPGEQYF
TRBV5-4	TRBJ1-6	few	NA	TGTGCCAGCAGCTTGGATGATAGACCCCTCCACTTT	CASSLDDRPLHF
TRBV12-3/TRBV12-4	TRBJ2-5	NA	TRBD1	TGTGCCAGCAGAGAACAGGGGAGAGAGACCCAGTACTTC	CASREQGRETQYF
TRBV7-3	TRBJ2-3	NA	NA	TGTGCCAGCAGTATCCATCGCGGGGCAGATACGCAGTATTTT	CASSIHRGADTQYF
TRBV28	TRBJ2-5	NA	TRBD2	TGTGCCAGCGGGGGACTAGCGGGTCTTCAAGAGACCCAGTACTTC	CASGGLAGLQETQYF
TRBV19	TRBJ2-7	NA	TRBD1	TGTGCCAGCAAAAGACAGGGGGCATACGAGCAGTACTTC	CASKRQGAYEQYF
TRBV28	TRBJ1-3	NA	NA	TGTGCCAGCAGTCTAAACAGCGGCCTCTCTGGAAACACCATATATTTT	CASSLNSGLSGNTIYF
TRBV7-9	TRBJ1-2	NA	NA	TGTGCCAGCAGCTCCCAGGGACTGTTCTATGGCTACACCTTC	CASSSQGLFYGYTF
TRBV6-5	TRBJ1-2	NA	NA	TGTGCCACTCTTCCCGGGACTGACTATGGCTACACCTTC	CATLPGTDYGYTF
TRBV2	TRBJ2-2	few	TRBD2	TGTGCCAGCAGTCCCAGGGGCGGGGGGACCGGGGAGCTGTTTTTT	CASSPRGGGTGELFF
TRBV5-1	TRBJ2-1	NA	TRBD2	TGCGCCAGCAGTTCGACTAGCAGGCCCTACAATGAGCAGTTCTTC	CASSSTSRPYNEQFF
TRBV7-3	TRBJ2-1	NA	TRBD2	TGTGCCAGCAGCCCCGGGACTAGCGGGGGGGGCTACAATGAGCAGTTCTTC	CASSPGTSGGGYNEQFF
TRBV19	TRBJ2-7	NA	TRBD1	TGTGCCAGTAAAGGGGGCCACTACGAGCAGTACTTC	CASKGGHYEQYF
TRBV30	TRBJ2-3	NA	TRBD2	TGTGCCTGGAGTGATCGGGCGGGGGGCGCATCAGATACGCAGTATTTT	CAWSDRAGGASDTQYF
TRBV24-1	TRBJ2-3	NA	TRBD1	TGTGCCACCAGTGCCACGACAGGGGGCTACACAGATACGCAGTATTTT	CATSATTGGYTDTQYF
TRBV9	TRBJ1-2	NA	NA	TGTGCCAGCAGGGCAACTGGGGGCCACTATGGCTACACCTTC	CASRATGGHYGYTF
TRBV12-3/TRBV12-4	TRBJ2-5	NA	NA	TGTGCCAGCAGACTAGCCGGAACGGAGACCCAGTACTTC	CASRLAGTETQYF
TRBV6-6	TRBJ2-5	NA	NA	TGTGCCAGCAGAATCTCTCTAGGGGCAGAGACCCAGTACTTC	CASRISLGAETQYF
TRBV12-3/TRBV12-4	TRBJ2-1	once	NA	TGTGCCAGCAACTTACGCTCCTACAATGAGCAGTTCTTC	CASNLRSYNEQFF
TRBV19	TRBJ2-6	few	NA	TGTGCCAGTAGTATTATGTTCTCTGGGGCCAACGTCCTGACTTTC	CASSIMFSGANVLTF
TRBV10-3	TRBJ2-7	NA	NA	TGTGCCATCAGTGAGTGGGCAGTCGAGCAGTACTTC	CAISEWAVEQYF
TRBV13	TRBJ2-5	NA	NA	TGTGCCAGCTCTAGTATGGGGCTAGAGACCCAGTACTTC	CASSSMGLETQYF
TRBV19	TRBJ1-1	NA	TRBD1	TGTGCCAGTAGTCCGTTCGGGACAGGGATGAACACTGAAGCTTTCTTT	CASSPFGTGMNTEAFF
TRBV4-1	TRBJ2-1	once	TRBD2	TGCGCCAGCAGCCAAGATCTCGGGGGGTTCTACAATGAGCAGTTCTTC	CASSQDLGGFYNEQFF
TRBV3-1/TRBV3-2	TRBJ2-3	NA	NA	TGTGCCAGCAGCCGGCAAGGGCGGGGAAGCACAGATACGCAGTATTTT	CASSRQGRGSTDTQYF
TRBV9	TRBJ1-6	NA	NA	TGTGCCAGCAGCCAGGAACAGTTTTGGGGGAGGAAGTCCTATAATTCACCCCTCCACTTT	CASSQEQFWGRKSYNSPLHF
TRBV19	TRBJ2-7	NA	NA	TGTGCCAGTAGACAGGGGGGGGGCTACGAGCAGTACTTC	CASRQGGGYEQYF